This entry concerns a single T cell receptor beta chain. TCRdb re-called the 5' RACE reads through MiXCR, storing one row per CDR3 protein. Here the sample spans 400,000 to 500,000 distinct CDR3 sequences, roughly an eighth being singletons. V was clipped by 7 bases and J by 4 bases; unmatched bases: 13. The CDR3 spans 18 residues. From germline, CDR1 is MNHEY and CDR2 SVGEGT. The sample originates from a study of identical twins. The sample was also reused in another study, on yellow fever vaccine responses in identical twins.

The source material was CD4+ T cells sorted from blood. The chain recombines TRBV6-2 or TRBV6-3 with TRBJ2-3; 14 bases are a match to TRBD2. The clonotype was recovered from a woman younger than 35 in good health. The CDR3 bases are TGTGCCAGCAATTTCGGGACTAGCGGGAGCGCCAAGTCAGATACGCAGTATTTT. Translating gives CASNFGTSGSAKSDTQYF.